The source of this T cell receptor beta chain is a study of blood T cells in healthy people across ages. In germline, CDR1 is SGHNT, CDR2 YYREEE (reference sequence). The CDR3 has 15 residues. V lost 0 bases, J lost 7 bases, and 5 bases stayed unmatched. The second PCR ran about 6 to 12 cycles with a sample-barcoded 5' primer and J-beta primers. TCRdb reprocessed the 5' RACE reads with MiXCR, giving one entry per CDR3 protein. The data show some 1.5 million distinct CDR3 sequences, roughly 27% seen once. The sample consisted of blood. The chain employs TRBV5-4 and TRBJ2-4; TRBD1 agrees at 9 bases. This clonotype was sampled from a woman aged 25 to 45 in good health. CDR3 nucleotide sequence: TGTGCCAGCAGCTTGGACAGGGGGCGCGAGAACATTCAGTACTTC. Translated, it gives CASSLDRGRENIQYF.